These 28 T cell receptor beta chains share one sample of origin, sequenced in a study of T-cell memory formation after mild COVID-19. MiXCR was run by TCRdb on the 5' RACE reads, yielding one entry per CDR3 protein. The sample has under 150,000 distinct CDR3 sequences, about 15% seen once; the top ten hold approximately 14%. The sequenced sample consisted of PBMCs or a T cell subset sorted from them (not recorded which). Source of these receptors: an adult woman who had mild COVID-19 (a few samples of this study predate the infection). Cell type and time point are not known.

This rearrangement joins TRBV14 to TRBJ2-2; 9 nucleotides line up with TRBD1. The CDR3 has 22 residues. The V gene end was trimmed by 0 bases and the J gene end by 2 bases; junction bases not matched to a gene: 19. CDR1 and CDR2 (germline): SGHDN, FVKESK. CDR3 protein: CASSQDLIRSSRTGANTGELFF. CDR3 in DNA: TGTGCCAGCAGCCAAGATCTTATCCGCTCGAGCCGGACAGGGGCAAACACCGGGGAGCTGTTTTTT.

This clonotype appeared a few times. The V gene is TRBV6-6, the J gene TRBJ2-6, with D possibly TRBD2 on 6 matching bases. Trimming pared 6 bases from V and 3 bases from J, leaving 21 bases between. Germline-derived CDR1 and CDR2 are MNHNY and SVGAGI (reference sequence). CDR3 length: 18 residues. CDR3 loop: CASSPQVGGAVGANVLTF. The CDR3 DNA follows: TGTGCCAGCAGCCCCCAGGTCGGCGGGGCGGTTGGGGCCAACGTCCTGACTTTC.

There are a few counts of this clonotype. The chain joins TRBV28 to TRBJ2-1; the D gene is possibly TRBD1 (5 bases). CDR1 is MDHEN, CDR2 SYDVKM, per germline. This CDR3 is 11 amino acids long. The ends were cut back, 6 bases at V and 10 bases at J, with 10 bases in the middle. CDR3 protein: CASRDNREQFF. CDR3 bases: TGTGCCAGCAGAGATAACAGGGAGCAGTTCTTC.

This clonotype was picked up a small number of times. V is TRBV12-5 and J is TRBJ1-5; D is perhaps TRBD1 (6 bases). CDR3 length: 12 residues. Looked up from germline, CDR1 is LGHNT and CDR2 is FRNRAP. The germline V and J ends were trimmed by 5 bases and 9 bases, with 11 bases remaining between them. The CDR3 protein is CASGVQGWPQHF. CDR3 bases: TGTGCTAGTGGTGTACAGGGTTGGCCCCAGCATTTT.

This clonotype has at least ten counts. The chain joins TRBV5-1 to TRBJ2-1, with D perhaps TRBD1 (5 bases). Germline CDR1 and CDR2: SGHRS and YFSETQ. The CDR3 is 16 residues long. V was pared by 3 bases and J by 1 base, with 14 bases between. In nucleotides, the CDR3 is TGCGCCAGCAGCTCGTACAGGAGTGGGTCCTACAATGAGCAGTTCTTC. Translating it yields CASSSYRSGSYNEQFF.

This clonotype was seen a handful of times. J is TRBJ2-7 and V is TRBV9; D remains ambiguous. Germline values: CDR1 SGDLS, CDR2 YYNGEE. Deletions cut 1 base from V and 6 bases from J, with 8 bases between. The CDR3 consists of 12 residues. The CDR3 bases are TGTGCCAGCAGCGTAACGGGTTCCGAGCAGTACTTC. Translating gives CASSVTGSEQYF.

This clonotype came up many times. This chain joins TRBV4-2 and TRBJ2-1; D may be TRBD1 or TRBD2 (5 bases each). CDR1 is LGHNA and CDR2 is YNFKEQ in the germline V gene. Deletions cut 4 bases from V and 10 bases from J, with 17 bases between. The CDR3 runs 14 residues. CDR3 region: CASSPGPGLGEQFF. CDR3 DNA: TGTGCCAGCAGCCCGGGACCGGGGTTGGGCGAGCAGTTCTTC.

There are a few counts of this clonotype. The J gene is TRBJ2-5, the V gene TRBV6-1, with 8 bases that match TRBD2. CDR1 and CDR2 from the germline V gene are MNHNS and SASEGT. This CDR3 is built from 13 residues. V shed 4 bases and J 5 bases; nucleotides not matched to a gene: 3. The CDR3 spells CASSAGGKETQYF. DNA for the CDR3: TGTGCCAGCAGTGCGGGGGGGAAGGAGACCCAGTACTTC.

This clonotype has a handful of counts. The chain uses TRBV4-2 and TRBJ2-7, with D perhaps matching TRBD2 (5 bases). Trimming took 1 base from V and 3 from J, leaving 13 bases between them. The CDR3 sequence is 15 residues long. Germline V lookup: CDR1 LGHNA, CDR2 YNFKEQ. CDR3 in DNA: TGTGCCAGCAGCCAAGTAGAGGGTTGGGGCTACGAGCAGTACTTC. This translates into CASSQVEGWGYEQYF.

This clonotype has only a few counts. The chain is built from TRBV24-1 and TRBJ2-1; maybe TRBD2 (7 bases). The CDR3 spans 11 residues. Germline V gene data show CDR1 as KGHDR and CDR2 as SFDVKD. V dropped 9 bases and J dropped 9 bases, with 11 bases sitting between them. The CDR3 sequence is CATAGAGEQFF. The CDR3 DNA follows: TGTGCCACCGCGGGGGCAGGTGAGCAGTTCTTC.

This chain joins TRBV5-5 and TRBJ2-3, with TRBD1 as a possible D gene (5 bases). CDR1 SGHKS and CDR2 YYEKEE come from the germline V gene (reference sequence). The V and J ends lost 4 bases and 0 bases respectively, with 12 bases between them. There are 15 residues in the CDR3. CDR3 sequence reads: CASSRRTFSTDTQYF. The CDR3 DNA reads TGTGCCAGCAGCCGCAGGACATTTAGCACAGATACGCAGTATTTT. Supplemented by reference TRBV5-5 and TRBJ2-3, the full variable domain reads DAGVTQSPTHLIKTRGQQVTLRCSPISGHKSVSWYQQVLGQGPQFIFQYYEKEERGRGNFPDRFSARQFPNYSSELNVNALLLGDSALYLCASSRRTFSTDTQYFGPGTRLTVL.

In this sample, this clonotype turned up a few times. The chain carries TRBV12-3 or TRBV12-4 and TRBJ2-3; 11 positions match TRBD2. This CDR3 contains 14 residues. The V gene end was trimmed by 6 bases and the J gene end by 6 bases; junction bases not matched to a gene: 5. The CDR3: CASSRLAGIDTQYF. The CDR3 region has the DNA TGTGCCAGCAGCCGACTAGCGGGGATTGATACGCAGTATTTT.

This chain connects TRBV7-8 to TRBJ1-5, with 9 bases matching TRBD1. Per germline, CDR1 SGHVS and CDR2 FQNEAQ. The CDR3 covers 14 residues. The ends lost 4 bases at V and 5 bases at J; junction bases unmatched: 3. In DNA form, the CDR3 reads TGTGCCAGCAGCTGGACAGGGGCCGATCAGCCCCAGCATTTT. Translation gives CASSWTGADQPQHF.

The genes are TRBV27 and TRBJ2-7; TRBD1 matches at 10 bases. The CDR3 runs to 15 residues. From germline, CDR1 is MNHEY and CDR2 SMNVEV (reference sequence). With 5 bases clipped from V and 6 bases from J, the junction kept 10 bases outside the gene matches. The CDR3 DNA reads as TGTGCCAGCAGTCCCCGGGACAGGGGCGTAGCCGAGCAGTACTTC. Translation: CASSPRDRGVAEQYF.

This clonotype was detected a few times. The chain uses TRBV14 and TRBJ2-2, with D hard to call. This CDR3 contains 13 residues. The ends were cut back, 6 bases at V and 4 bases at J, with 9 bases in the middle. CDR1 is SGHDN, CDR2 FVKESK, per germline. The DNA for the CDR3 is TGTGCCAGCAGAACCGACCCCACCGGGGAGCTGTTTTTT. It yields the protein CASRTDPTGELFF. Combining the CDR3 with reference TRBV14 and TRBJ2-2 gives the whole variable domain EAGVTQFPSHSVIEKGQTVTLRCDPISGHDNLYWYRRVMGKEIKFLLHFVKESKQDESGMPNNRFLAERTGGTYSTLKVQPAELEDSGVYFCASRTDPTGELFFGEGSRLTVL.

In its sample, this clonotype was seen a few times. This chain links TRBV10-2 with TRBJ2-7; TRBD2 matches at 12 bases. This CDR3 region has 14 residues. From germline, CDR1 is WSHSY and CDR2 SAAADI. V lost 6 bases, J lost 5 bases, and 5 bases stayed unmatched. CDR3 in DNA: TGCGCCAGCAGATCGACTAGCGGGGGCGACGAGCAGTACTTC. This encodes CASRSTSGGDEQYF.

This clonotype came up many times. This chain connects TRBV12-3 or TRBV12-4 to TRBJ1-1, with 9 nucleotides matching TRBD1. V trimming: 6 bases; J trimming: 3 bases; junction bases outside the gene matches: 11. This CDR3 comprises 16 residues. The CDR3 spells CASSLALGQGYTEAFF. The DNA of the CDR3 is TGTGCCAGCAGCCTGGCTCTAGGACAGGGGTACACTGAAGCTTTCTTT.

A few counts support this clonotype. The chain combines TRBV5-1 with TRBJ2-2; D perhaps matches TRBD1 (6 bases). Trimming shortened V by 5 bases and J by 1 base, and 15 bases separated the two germline ends. This CDR3 has 16 residues. The germline V gene encodes CDR1 SGHRS and CDR2 YFSETQ. The CDR3 spells CASRQGTGLNTGELFF. The CDR3 nucleotides are TGCGCCAGCAGGCAAGGAACAGGGTTGAACACCGGGGAGCTGTTTTTT. Together with reference TRBV5-1 and TRBJ2-2, the CDR3 gives the full variable domain: KAGVTQTPRYLIKTRGQQVTLSCSPISGHRSVSWYQQTPGQGLQFLFEYFSETQRNKGNFPGRFSGRQFSNSRSEMNVSTLELGDSALYLCASRQGTGLNTGELFFGEGSRLTVL.

V gene TRBV5-6 combines with J gene TRBJ2-2; tentative D call: TRBD2 (6 bases). The CDR3 contains 17 residues. The germline gives CDR1 SGHDT, CDR2 YYEEEE. V was cut by 1 base and J by 5 bases, with 18 bases left in between. CDR3 nucleotides: TGTGCCAGCAGCTTGCCCATAATAGCGGTGGGGACCGGGGAGCTGTTTTTT. This codes for CASSLPIIAVGTGELFF.

This clonotype was seen a few times. The chain is built from TRBV5-1 and TRBJ2-3; D is possibly TRBD1 or TRBD2 (5 bases each). Between the trimmed V and J ends, which lost 0 bases and 5 bases, there was a span of 13 bases. Germline CDR1 and CDR2: SGHRS and YFSETQ. The CDR3 is 15 amino acids. The CDR3 DNA sequence: TGCGCCAGCAGCTTGGCCTTGGGGGTTCAAGATACGCAGTATTTT. Translating it yields CASSLALGVQDTQYF.

The chain has TRBV7-6 and TRBJ2-3, with 9 positions matching TRBD2. CDR1 and CDR2 (germline): SGHVS, FNYEAQ. The trim removed 5 bases at V and 2 bases at J, leaving 8 bases unmatched. The CDR3 runs to 16 residues. Here the CDR3 reads CASSPAGGVNTDTQYF. CDR3 sequence (DNA): TGTGCCAGCAGCCCCGCGGGGGGGGTAAACACAGATACGCAGTATTTT.

CDR3 nucleotide sequence: TGTGCCAGCAGCCCATCAGGGGGATTGGGACCCCAGCATTTT. It yields the protein CASSPSGGLGPQHF. The chain combines TRBV12-3 or TRBV12-4 with TRBJ1-5, with 7 bases that match TRBD1. Losses at the gene ends were 6 bases for V and 10 bases for J; bases not matched to a gene: 12. The CDR3 totals 14 residues.

The chain has TRBV25-1 and TRBJ2-7; no reliable D call. CDR1 is MGHDK and CDR2 is SYGVNS in the germline V gene. The V end lost 9 bases, the J end lost 1 base, and 13 bases lay between the germline ends. The CDR3 is 13 amino acids. CDR3 region: CASKSRVSYEQYF. For the CDR3, the DNA is TGTGCCAGTAAGTCAAGGGTATCCTACGAGCAGTACTTC.

As concerns this clonotype: At one end, the junction sequence differs from germline, possibly due to a read error. The chain carries TRBV14 and TRBJ2-2; 11 nucleotides line up with TRBD1. In germline, CDR1 is SGHDN, CDR2 FVKESK. The CDR3 loop spans 16 amino acids. The DNA of the CDR3 is TGTGCCAGCAGCATGGGACAGGGGGATATCACCGTGGAGCTGTTTTTT. Encoded protein: CASSMGQGDITVELFF.

The chain joins TRBV4-1 to TRBJ2-1; 16 nucleotides line up with TRBD2. Germline assignment: CDR1 MGHRA and CDR2 YSYEKL. The V gene end was trimmed by 3 bases and the J gene end by 0 bases; junction bases not matched to a gene: 2. The CDR3 covers 18 residues. The CDR3 nucleotides read TGCGCCAGCAGCCAGGGACTAGCGGGGGGGCCCTCCTACAATGAGCAGTTCTTC. Its translation is CASSQGLAGGPSYNEQFF.

The chain is built from TRBV6-6 and TRBJ2-5; D possibly uses TRBD1 or TRBD2 (6 bases each). The germline CDR1 and CDR2 sequences are MNHNY and SVGAGI (reference sequence). V lost 7 bases and J 1 base, leaving 16 bases between the germline ends. The CDR3 runs 15 residues. The CDR3 sequence: CASTMEGVFQETQYF. The CDR3 nucleotides read TGTGCCAGCACCATGGAGGGGGTCTTCCAAGAGACCCAGTACTTC.

This clonotype was counted a few times. The chain carries TRBV20-1 and TRBJ1-2; D is unclear. Trimming removed 1 base from V and 8 bases from J, with 11 bases in between. CDR3 length: 12 amino acids. Germline loops: CDR1 DFQATT, CDR2 SNEGSKA (reference sequence). CDR3 sequence: CSARVSVVGYTF. As DNA, the CDR3 is TGCAGTGCTAGAGTTTCAGTCGTCGGCTACACCTTC.

This clonotype was picked up many times. The chain couples TRBV5-1 to TRBJ2-1, with 7 positions matching TRBD2. The CDR3 has 15 residues. Trimming cost V 1 base and J 7 bases; bases outside gene matches: 8. The V gene's germline CDR1 is SGHRS and CDR2 YFSETQ. CDR3 amino acids: CASSLSSLSGNEQFF. The CDR3 nucleotides read TGCGCCAGCAGCTTGAGTAGCCTTAGCGGGAATGAGCAGTTCTTC.